These T cell receptor beta chains were read from a single sample in a study of cytomegalovirus exposure and HLA in healthy donors. Clones were sequenced by immunoSEQ multiplex PCR, and TCRdb holds only the in-frame ones, with some missing. Among 250,000 to 350,000 clones listed, 75% to 85% were seen once. The sequencing input was PBMCs. Receptors were obtained from a girl aged 2-10 years in good health and CMV-seronegative. Both conserved end residues are part of each CDR3. The D gene is left open where the match is weak. Some rows mark clone size as missing; the rest say once, few, many or name a class of expanded clone.

d_gene: NA; v_gene: TRBV25-1; abundance: NA; j_gene: TRBJ1-1; CDR3nt: TGTGCCAGCAGGGGACACTTAAACACTGAAGCTTTCTTT; CDR3aa: CASRGHLNTEAFF
d_gene: TRBD1; v_gene: TRBV7-9; abundance: NA; j_gene: TRBJ1-5; CDR3nt: TGTTCCAGCAGCTTAGGGACAGGGGCCCCTCTTAATCAGCCCCAGCATTTT; CDR3aa: CSSSLGTGAPLNQPQHF
d_gene: NA; v_gene: TRBV28; abundance: NA; j_gene: TRBJ2-2; CDR3nt: TGTGCCAGCAGGGCCCAGGGTCACGGGGAGCTGTTTTTT; CDR3aa: CASRAQGHGELFF
d_gene: NA; v_gene: TRBV6-5; abundance: once; j_gene: TRBJ2-1; CDR3nt: TGTGCCAGCAGCCCTACCGGGACTGGCTACAATGAGCAGTTCTTC; CDR3aa: CASSPTGTGYNEQFF
d_gene: TRBD1; v_gene: TRBV6-5; abundance: NA; j_gene: TRBJ2-1; CDR3nt: TGTGCCAGCACCGTGACAGGGGACTACAATGAGCAGTTCTTC; CDR3aa: CASTVTGDYNEQFF
d_gene: TRBD2; v_gene: TRBV6-5; abundance: NA; j_gene: TRBJ2-7; CDR3nt: TGTGCCAGCAGCGAGAGCGGGGGGGTCTCCTACGAGCAGTACTTC; CDR3aa: CASSESGGVSYEQYF
d_gene: TRBD2; v_gene: TRBV6-1; abundance: once; j_gene: TRBJ2-3; CDR3nt: TGTGCCAGCACCTCAGGGGGACTAGCTTTGTATTTT; CDR3aa: CASTSGGLALYF
d_gene: TRBD2; v_gene: TRBV2; abundance: NA; j_gene: TRBJ2-3; CDR3nt: TGTGCCAGCAGTTTTTATGTAGCGGGGCTCACAGATACGCAGTATTTT; CDR3aa: CASSFYVAGLTDTQYF
d_gene: NA; v_gene: TRBV6-5; abundance: NA; j_gene: TRBJ1-5; CDR3nt: TGTGCCAGCACTCCGACAGTCGGACAGCCCCAGCATTTT; CDR3aa: CASTPTVGQPQHF
d_gene: NA; v_gene: TRBV5-1; abundance: NA; j_gene: TRBJ1-1; CDR3nt: TGCGCCAGCAGCGAAAAATTAGAGAACACTGAAGCTTTCTTT; CDR3aa: CASSEKLENTEAFF
d_gene: NA; v_gene: TRBV6-1; abundance: once; j_gene: TRBJ1-2; CDR3nt: TGTGCCAGCAAATCCTTACAGGGAATAGGCTACACCTTC; CDR3aa: CASKSLQGIGYTF
d_gene: NA; v_gene: TRBV28; abundance: once; j_gene: TRBJ2-1; CDR3nt: TGTGCCAGCAGTTTAGGAGGGAATGAGCAGTTCTTC; CDR3aa: CASSLGGNEQFF
d_gene: NA; v_gene: TRBV7-2; abundance: few; j_gene: TRBJ2-4; CDR3nt: TGTGCCAGCAGCTCCATACAGTCCGAGAAAAACATTCAGTACTTC; CDR3aa: CASSSIQSEKNIQYF
d_gene: NA; v_gene: TRBV5-1; abundance: NA; j_gene: TRBJ1-5; CDR3nt: TGCGCCAGCAGGCCCGACAGGACGAATCAGCCCCAGCATTTT; CDR3aa: CASRPDRTNQPQHF
d_gene: NA; v_gene: TRBV2; abundance: few; j_gene: TRBJ2-7; CDR3nt: TGTGCCAGCAGCCTTAACAGCTACGAGCAGTACTTC; CDR3aa: CASSLNSYEQYF
d_gene: TRBD1; v_gene: TRBV5-4; abundance: NA; j_gene: TRBJ2-7; CDR3nt: TGTGCCAGCAGCTCCAAATCGACAGGGCACGAGCAGTACTTC; CDR3aa: CASSSKSTGHEQYF
d_gene: TRBD2; v_gene: TRBV2; abundance: NA; j_gene: TRBJ2-7; CDR3nt: TGTGCCAGCAGTGTCGCGGGAGGGCCGTCTGCGTACGAGCAGTACTTC; CDR3aa: CASSVAGGPSAYEQYF
d_gene: NA; v_gene: TRBV5-1; abundance: NA; j_gene: TRBJ1-2; CDR3nt: TGCGCCAGCAGCTTGGCCACGGGGATACTAAGAGATGGCTACACCTTC; CDR3aa: CASSLATGILRDGYTF
d_gene: NA; v_gene: TRBV11-1; abundance: once; j_gene: TRBJ2-7; CDR3nt: TGTGCCAGCAGCTTAGTCTTGGGAGACCTCGAGCAGTACTTC; CDR3aa: CASSLVLGDLEQYF
d_gene: NA; v_gene: TRBV28; abundance: NA; j_gene: TRBJ1-2; CDR3nt: TGTGCCAGCAGTTTCTTCGGAGGGGACTATGGCTACACCTTC; CDR3aa: CASSFFGGDYGYTF
d_gene: TRBD1; v_gene: TRBV5-8; abundance: NA; j_gene: TRBJ1-1; CDR3nt: TGTGCCAGCAGCTTCTACAGGGGAGACACTGAAGCTTTCTTT; CDR3aa: CASSFYRGDTEAFF
d_gene: NA; v_gene: TRBV15; abundance: NA; j_gene: TRBJ1-1; CDR3nt: TGTGCCACCAGCAGAGATTACACGGGGAACACTGAAGCTTTCTTT; CDR3aa: CATSRDYTGNTEAFF
d_gene: NA; v_gene: TRBV6-5; abundance: NA; j_gene: TRBJ1-2; CDR3nt: TGTGCCAGCGGTTCCAGGGCCCCTTTTAGCTACACCTTC; CDR3aa: CASGSRAPFSYTF
d_gene: NA; v_gene: TRBV10-3; abundance: few; j_gene: TRBJ2-3; CDR3nt: TGTGCCATCAGTGGGGGGTGGGACTCCCCCACAGATACGCAGTATTTT; CDR3aa: CAISGGWDSPTDTQYF
d_gene: NA; v_gene: TRBV28; abundance: NA; j_gene: TRBJ1-5; CDR3nt: TGTGCCAGCAGTTTATTGCGGGACAATCAGCCCCAGCATTTT; CDR3aa: CASSLLRDNQPQHF
d_gene: TRBD2; v_gene: TRBV5-4; abundance: NA; j_gene: TRBJ2-1; CDR3nt: TGTGCCAGCAGCGGGACTAGCGGGAGAATCTTTCTAGTTGTGGGCAATGAGCAGTTCTTC; CDR3aa: CASSGTSGRIFLVVGNEQFF
d_gene: NA; v_gene: TRBV2; abundance: NA; j_gene: TRBJ2-5; CDR3nt: TGTGCCAGCACCAGGTTTTCGGAGACCCAGTACTTC; CDR3aa: CASTRFSETQYF
d_gene: TRBD2; v_gene: TRBV10-1; abundance: once; j_gene: TRBJ2-3; CDR3nt: TGCGCCAGCAGCTTAGCGGGAGGCACAGATACGCAGTATTTT; CDR3aa: CASSLAGGTDTQYF
d_gene: NA; v_gene: TRBV19; abundance: NA; j_gene: TRBJ1-5; CDR3nt: TGTGCCAGCAGCAACAGAGTTAGCAATCAGCCCCAGCATTTT; CDR3aa: CASSNRVSNQPQHF
d_gene: TRBD1; v_gene: TRBV27; abundance: once; j_gene: TRBJ1-1; CDR3nt: TGTGCCAGCAGCATCGGGACAGGGCCCACTGAAGCTTTCTTT; CDR3aa: CASSIGTGPTEAFF
d_gene: TRBD2; v_gene: TRBV10-3; abundance: few; j_gene: TRBJ2-3; CDR3nt: TGTGCCATCAGTGAGTCCGGGGGGACGTCAGATACGCAGTATTTT; CDR3aa: CAISESGGTSDTQYF
d_gene: NA; v_gene: TRBV30; abundance: once; j_gene: TRBJ2-4; CDR3nt: TGTGCCTGGAGCCAGAAAAACATTCAGTACTTC; CDR3aa: CAWSQKNIQYF
d_gene: NA; v_gene: TRBV6-6; abundance: NA; j_gene: TRBJ1-4; CDR3nt: TGTGCCAGCATTAGAACCTTGAGCGGTCGTAATGAAAAACTGTTTTTT; CDR3aa: CASIRTLSGRNEKLFF
d_gene: NA; v_gene: TRBV5-1; abundance: NA; j_gene: TRBJ2-7; CDR3nt: TGCGCCAGCAGCTTGCAGGGCAGCTACGAGCAGTACTTC; CDR3aa: CASSLQGSYEQYF
d_gene: TRBD1; v_gene: TRBV9; abundance: NA; j_gene: TRBJ1-2; CDR3nt: TGTGCCAGCAAAGAGGGGGCAAATGGCTACACCTTC; CDR3aa: CASKEGANGYTF
d_gene: NA; v_gene: TRBV28; abundance: NA; j_gene: TRBJ1-5; CDR3nt: TGTGCCAGCAGTGAGGATCTCAATATCCGAGGGAATCAGCCCCAGCATTTT; CDR3aa: CASSEDLNIRGNQPQHF
d_gene: NA; v_gene: TRBV5-1; abundance: NA; j_gene: TRBJ2-1; CDR3nt: TGCGCCAGCAGCTTGGCTTCGGCGACTGATGAGCAGTTCTTC; CDR3aa: CASSLASATDEQFF
d_gene: NA; v_gene: TRBV1; abundance: NA; j_gene: TRBJ1-4; CDR3nt: TGCACCAGCAGCCAAGGGGGACAGGGGATTGAAAAACTGTTTTTT; CDR3aa: CTSSQGGQGIEKLFF
d_gene: NA; v_gene: TRBV4-1; abundance: NA; j_gene: TRBJ1-5; CDR3nt: TGCGCCAGCAGCCTCCTTTTGAGTAGCAATCAGCCCCAGCATTTT; CDR3aa: CASSLLLSSNQPQHF
d_gene: NA; v_gene: TRBV7-9; abundance: NA; j_gene: TRBJ2-6; CDR3nt: TGTGCCAGCAGCTTAGAGGCGGTCAACGTCCTGACTTTC; CDR3aa: CASSLEAVNVLTF
d_gene: NA; v_gene: TRBV2; abundance: once; j_gene: TRBJ1-3; CDR3nt: TGTGCCAGCAGTGTTCGGGGAAACACCATATATTTT; CDR3aa: CASSVRGNTIYF
d_gene: TRBD1; v_gene: TRBV28; abundance: NA; j_gene: TRBJ2-5; CDR3nt: TGTGCCAGCAATCTCATAGGGACAGAGCAGTACTTC; CDR3aa: CASNLIGTEQYF
d_gene: NA; v_gene: TRBV6-5; abundance: NA; j_gene: TRBJ2-1; CDR3nt: TGTGCCAGCAGCCTCCAGGGCGATGAGCAGTTCTTC; CDR3aa: CASSLQGDEQFF
d_gene: NA; v_gene: TRBV28; abundance: NA; j_gene: TRBJ1-4; CDR3nt: TGTGCCAGCAGTATTAACAGGGCAAAAAAACTGTTTTTT; CDR3aa: CASSINRAKKLFF
d_gene: TRBD2; v_gene: TRBV7-9; abundance: NA; j_gene: TRBJ2-2; CDR3nt: TGTGCCAGCAGCTTAGGCCTAGCGGGAGTGGCCGGGGAGCTGTTTTTT; CDR3aa: CASSLGLAGVAGELFF
d_gene: NA; v_gene: TRBV10-3; abundance: NA; j_gene: TRBJ1-2; CDR3nt: TGTGCCATCATGCAGCGGGGGGTTCGTAACTATGGCTACACCTTC; CDR3aa: CAIMQRGVRNYGYTF
d_gene: TRBD1; v_gene: TRBV4-1; abundance: once; j_gene: TRBJ1-5; CDR3nt: TGCGCCAGCAGGGGACAGGGGGCAGATCAGCCCCAGCATTTT; CDR3aa: CASRGQGADQPQHF
d_gene: NA; v_gene: TRBV27; abundance: NA; j_gene: TRBJ2-2; CDR3nt: TGTGCCAGCAGTTTACGGAGGGCCGGGGAGCTGTTTTTT; CDR3aa: CASSLRRAGELFF
d_gene: TRBD2; v_gene: TRBV7-9; abundance: NA; j_gene: TRBJ2-1; CDR3nt: TGTGCCAGCAGCTTATTATCACTAGTCCTAGCGGGAGGGCTTAATGAGCAGTTCTTC; CDR3aa: CASSLLSLVLAGGLNEQFF
d_gene: NA; v_gene: TRBV29-1; abundance: once; j_gene: TRBJ2-1; CDR3nt: TGCAGCGTTGAAGGCCTATACAATGAGCAGTTCTTC; CDR3aa: CSVEGLYNEQFF
d_gene: TRBD2; v_gene: TRBV6-1; abundance: NA; j_gene: TRBJ2-2; CDR3nt: TGTGCCAGCAGTGAAGCGCGAGCGGGGGGCAGTTGGACCGGGGAGCTGTTTTTT; CDR3aa: CASSEARAGGSWTGELFF
d_gene: NA; v_gene: TRBV19; abundance: NA; j_gene: TRBJ2-7; CDR3nt: TGTGCCAGTAGCGTCTTGACAGGCTCCTACGAGCAGTACTTC; CDR3aa: CASSVLTGSYEQYF